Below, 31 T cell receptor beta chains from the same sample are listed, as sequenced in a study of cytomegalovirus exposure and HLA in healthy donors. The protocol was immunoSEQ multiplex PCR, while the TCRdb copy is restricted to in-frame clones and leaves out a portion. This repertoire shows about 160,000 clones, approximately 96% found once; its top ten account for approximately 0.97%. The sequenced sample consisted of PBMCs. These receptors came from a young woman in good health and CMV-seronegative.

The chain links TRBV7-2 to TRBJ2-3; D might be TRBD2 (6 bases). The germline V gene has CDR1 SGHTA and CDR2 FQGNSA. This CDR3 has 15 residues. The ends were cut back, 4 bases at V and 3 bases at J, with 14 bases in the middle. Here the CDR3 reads CASSWGRGETDTQYF. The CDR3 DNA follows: TGTGCCAGCAGCTGGGGTCGCGGGGAGACAGATACGCAGTATTTT.

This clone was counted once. The CDR3 loop reads CASSLGGPPAYEQYF. The CDR3 nucleotides are TGCGCCAGCAGCTTAGGGGGCCCCCCCGCCTACGAGCAGTACTTC. The chain links TRBV5-1 to TRBJ2-7; 7 nucleotides line up with TRBD1. CDR1 SGHRS and CDR2 YFSETQ come from the germline V gene. Unmatched junction bases numbered 7, after V lost 2 bases and J lost 2 bases. The CDR3 covers 15 residues.

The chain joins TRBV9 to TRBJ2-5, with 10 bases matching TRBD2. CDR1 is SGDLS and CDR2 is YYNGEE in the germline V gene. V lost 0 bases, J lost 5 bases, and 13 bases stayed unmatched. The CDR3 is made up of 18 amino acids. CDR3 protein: CASSVGAGGLFYRETQYF. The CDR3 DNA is TGTGCCAGCAGCGTAGGAGCGGGGGGGCTCTTTTACCGGGAGACCCAGTACTTC.

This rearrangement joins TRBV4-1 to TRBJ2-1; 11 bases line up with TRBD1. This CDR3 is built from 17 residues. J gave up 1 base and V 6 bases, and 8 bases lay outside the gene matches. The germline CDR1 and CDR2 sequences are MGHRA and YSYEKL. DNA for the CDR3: TGCGCCAGCAGACGGACAGGGGGCATGGTGTCCTACAATGAGCAGTTCTTC. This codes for CASRRTGGMVSYNEQFF.

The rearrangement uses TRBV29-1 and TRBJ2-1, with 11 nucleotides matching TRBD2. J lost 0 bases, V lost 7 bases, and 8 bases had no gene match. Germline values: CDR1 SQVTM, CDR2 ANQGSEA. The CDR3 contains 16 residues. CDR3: CSGARLAGPSYNEQFF. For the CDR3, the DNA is TGCAGCGGCGCCCGACTAGCGGGGCCCTCCTACAATGAGCAGTTCTTC.

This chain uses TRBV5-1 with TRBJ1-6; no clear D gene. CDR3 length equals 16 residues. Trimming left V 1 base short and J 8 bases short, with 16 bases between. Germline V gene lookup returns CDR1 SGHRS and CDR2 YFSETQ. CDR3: CASSLSGGSLDSPLHF. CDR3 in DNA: TGCGCCAGCAGCTTGAGTGGCGGATCATTGGATTCACCCCTCCACTTT.

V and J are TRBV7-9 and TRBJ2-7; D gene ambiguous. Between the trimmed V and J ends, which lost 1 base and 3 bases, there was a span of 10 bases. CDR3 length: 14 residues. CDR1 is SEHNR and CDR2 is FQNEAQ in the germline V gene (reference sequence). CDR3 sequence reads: CASSLGTRNYEQYF. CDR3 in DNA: TGTGCCAGCAGCTTAGGCACCAGAAACTACGAGCAGTACTTC.

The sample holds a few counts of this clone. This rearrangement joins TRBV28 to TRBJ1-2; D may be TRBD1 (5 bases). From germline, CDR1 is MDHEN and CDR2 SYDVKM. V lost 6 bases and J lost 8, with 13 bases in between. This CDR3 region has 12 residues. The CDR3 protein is CASRRAPGGYTF. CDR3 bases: TGTGCCAGCAGAAGGGCCCCAGGGGGCTACACCTTC.

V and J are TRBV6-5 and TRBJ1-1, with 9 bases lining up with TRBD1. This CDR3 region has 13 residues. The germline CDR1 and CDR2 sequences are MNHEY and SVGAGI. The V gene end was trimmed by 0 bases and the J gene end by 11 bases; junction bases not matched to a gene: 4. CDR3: CASSYSRTGAAFF. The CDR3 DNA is TGTGCCAGCAGTTACTCGAGGACAGGGGCCGCTTTCTTT.

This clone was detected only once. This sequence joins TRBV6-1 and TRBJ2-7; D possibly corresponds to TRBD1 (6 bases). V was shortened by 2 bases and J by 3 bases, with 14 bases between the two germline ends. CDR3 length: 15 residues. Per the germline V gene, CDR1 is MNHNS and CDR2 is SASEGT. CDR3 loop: CASSEFGQPVYEQYF. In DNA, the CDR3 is TGTGCCAGCAGTGAATTTGGACAGCCGGTCTACGAGCAGTACTTC.

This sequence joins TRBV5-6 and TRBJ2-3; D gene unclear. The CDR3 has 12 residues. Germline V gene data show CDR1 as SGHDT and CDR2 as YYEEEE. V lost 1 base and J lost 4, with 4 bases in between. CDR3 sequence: CASSLSADTQYF. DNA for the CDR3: TGTGCCAGCAGCTTGAGCGCAGATACGCAGTATTTT.

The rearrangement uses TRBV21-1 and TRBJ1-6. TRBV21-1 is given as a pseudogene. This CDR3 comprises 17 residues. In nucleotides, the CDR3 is TGTGCCAGCAGCAAAGTCGGTTTACGGGTTGCCCATTCACCCCTCCACTTT. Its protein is CASSKVGLRVAHSPLHF.

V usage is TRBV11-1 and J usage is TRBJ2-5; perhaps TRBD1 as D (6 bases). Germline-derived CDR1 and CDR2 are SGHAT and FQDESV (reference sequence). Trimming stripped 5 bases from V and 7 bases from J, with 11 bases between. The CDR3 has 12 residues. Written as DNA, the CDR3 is TGTGCCAGCAGCCAGGGGCATTTGACCCAGTACTTC. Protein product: CASSQGHLTQYF.

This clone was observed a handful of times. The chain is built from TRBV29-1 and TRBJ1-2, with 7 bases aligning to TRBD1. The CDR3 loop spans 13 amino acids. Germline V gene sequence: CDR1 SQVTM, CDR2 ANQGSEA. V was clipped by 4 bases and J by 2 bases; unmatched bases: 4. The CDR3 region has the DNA TGCAGCGTTGGCCCGACAGGGAACTATGGCTACACCTTC. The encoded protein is CSVGPTGNYGYTF.

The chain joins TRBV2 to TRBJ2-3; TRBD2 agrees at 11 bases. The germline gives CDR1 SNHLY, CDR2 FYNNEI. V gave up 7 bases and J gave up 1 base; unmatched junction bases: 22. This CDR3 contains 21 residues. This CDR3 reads CASIIPPLLAGGSLGTDTQYF. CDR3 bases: TGTGCCAGCATTATACCCCCCCTTCTAGCGGGGGGCTCACTAGGCACAGATACGCAGTATTTT.

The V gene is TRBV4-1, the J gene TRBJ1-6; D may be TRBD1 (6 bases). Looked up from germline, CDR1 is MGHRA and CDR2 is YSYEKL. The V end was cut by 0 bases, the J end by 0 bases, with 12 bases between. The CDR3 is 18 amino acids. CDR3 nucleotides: TGCGCCAGCAGCCAAGAAAAAACAGGGAGCTCCTATAATTCACCCCTCCACTTT. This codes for CASSQEKTGSSYNSPLHF.

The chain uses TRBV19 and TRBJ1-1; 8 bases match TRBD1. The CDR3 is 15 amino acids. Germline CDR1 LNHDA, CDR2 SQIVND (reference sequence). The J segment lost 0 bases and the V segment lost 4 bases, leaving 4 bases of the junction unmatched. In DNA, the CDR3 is TGTGCCAGTAGTAACAGACAGGGGATGAACACTGAAGCTTTCTTT. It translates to CASSNRQGMNTEAFF. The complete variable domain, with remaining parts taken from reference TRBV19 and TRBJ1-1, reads DGGITQSPKYLFRKEGQNVTLSCEQNLNHDAMYWYRQDPGQGLRLIYYSQIVNDFQKGDIAEGYSVSREKKESFPLTVTSAQKNPTAFYLCASSNRQGMNTEAFFGQGTRLTVV.

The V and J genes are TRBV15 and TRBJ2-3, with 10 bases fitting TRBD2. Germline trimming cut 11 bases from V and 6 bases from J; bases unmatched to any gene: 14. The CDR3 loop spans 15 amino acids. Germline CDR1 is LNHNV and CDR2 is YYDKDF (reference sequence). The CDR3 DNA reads TGTGCCGCCAAAAAGTTCGGTAGCGGGGGGGATACGCAGTATTTT. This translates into CAAKKFGSGGDTQYF.

The CDR3 region has the DNA TGCGCCAGCAGCTTGGCCGACACTACAGGTTACTACAATGAGCAGTTCTTC. This translates into CASSLADTTGYYNEQFF. This chain uses TRBV5-1 with TRBJ2-1, with D maybe TRBD1 (5 bases). V gave up 0 bases and J gave up 3 bases, with 16 bases separating them. The germline CDR1 and CDR2 sequences are SGHRS and YFSETQ. This CDR3 is built from 17 residues.

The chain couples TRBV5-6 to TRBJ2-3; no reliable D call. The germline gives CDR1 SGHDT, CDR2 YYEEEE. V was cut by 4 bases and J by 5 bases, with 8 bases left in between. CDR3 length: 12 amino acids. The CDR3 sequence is CASSPEQDTQYF. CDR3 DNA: TGTGCCAGCAGCCCGGAGCAAGATACGCAGTATTTT. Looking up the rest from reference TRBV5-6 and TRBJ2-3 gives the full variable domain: DAGVTQSPTHLIKTRGQQVTLRCSPKSGHDTVSWYQQALGQGPQFIFQYYEEEERQRGNFPDRFSGHQFPNYSSELNVNALLLGDSALYLCASSPEQDTQYFGPGTRLTVL.

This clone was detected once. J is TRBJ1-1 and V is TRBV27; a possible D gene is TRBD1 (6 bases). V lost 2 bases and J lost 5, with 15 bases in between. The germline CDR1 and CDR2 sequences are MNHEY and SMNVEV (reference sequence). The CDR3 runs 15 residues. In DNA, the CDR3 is TGTGCCAGCAGTTTAAGGGCGGGGGCAAGGACTGAAGCTTTCTTT. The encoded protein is CASSLRAGARTEAFF.

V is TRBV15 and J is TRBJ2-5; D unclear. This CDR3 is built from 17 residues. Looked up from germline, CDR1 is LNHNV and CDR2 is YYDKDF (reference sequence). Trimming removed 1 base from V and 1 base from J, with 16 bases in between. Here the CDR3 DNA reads TGTGCCACCAGCAGAGCCCCCCCTTCGACTGGCCAAGAGACCCAGTACTTC. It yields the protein CATSRAPPSTGQETQYF.

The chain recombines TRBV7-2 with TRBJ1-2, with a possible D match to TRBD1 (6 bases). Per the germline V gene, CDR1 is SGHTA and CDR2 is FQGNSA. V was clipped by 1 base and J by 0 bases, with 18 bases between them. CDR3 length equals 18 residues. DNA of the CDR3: TGTGCCAGCAGCTTAGTGGGGGGGCGCGAGGGATCTAACTATGGCTACACCTTC. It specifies CASSLVGGREGSNYGYTF.

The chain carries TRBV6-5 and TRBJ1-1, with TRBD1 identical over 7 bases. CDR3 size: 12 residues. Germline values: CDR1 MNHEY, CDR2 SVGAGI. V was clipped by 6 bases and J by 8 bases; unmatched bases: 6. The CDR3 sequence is CASSQTGMEAFF. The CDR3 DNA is TGTGCCAGCAGCCAGACAGGGATGGAAGCTTTCTTT.

The CDR3 DNA sequence: TGTGCCAGCAGTTACGGACAGGGGGGCTCCTACGAGCAGTACTTC. Amino acids: CASSYGQGGSYEQYF. The chain links TRBV27 to TRBJ2-7; 10 bases map to TRBD1. Losses at the gene ends were 4 bases for V and 0 bases for J; bases not matched to a gene: 3. The CDR3 length is 15 residues. Germline V gives CDR1 MNHEY, CDR2 SMNVEV (reference sequence).

The CDR3 loop is CASSIFTATLYGYTF. The CDR3 DNA reads as TGTGCCAGTAGTATATTCACAGCAACTCTCTATGGCTACACCTTC. The chain links TRBV19 to TRBJ1-2, with unresolved D. The V and J ends lost 2 bases and 4 bases respectively, with 14 bases between them. The CDR3 length is 15 residues. Per germline, CDR1 LNHDA and CDR2 SQIVND (reference sequence).

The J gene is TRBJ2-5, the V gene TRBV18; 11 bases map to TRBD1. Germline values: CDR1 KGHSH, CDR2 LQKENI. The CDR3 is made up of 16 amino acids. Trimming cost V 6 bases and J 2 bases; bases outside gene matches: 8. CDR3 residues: CASSQGTGGLQETQYF. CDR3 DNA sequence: TGTGCCAGCTCTCAGGGGACAGGGGGTCTGCAAGAGACCCAGTACTTC.

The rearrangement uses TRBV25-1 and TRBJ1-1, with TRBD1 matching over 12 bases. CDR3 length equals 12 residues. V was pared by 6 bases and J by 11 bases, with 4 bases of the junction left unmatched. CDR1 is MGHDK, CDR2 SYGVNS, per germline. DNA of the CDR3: TGTGCCAGCAGCTGGGACAGGGGGCAGGCTTTCTTT. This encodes CASSWDRGQAFF.

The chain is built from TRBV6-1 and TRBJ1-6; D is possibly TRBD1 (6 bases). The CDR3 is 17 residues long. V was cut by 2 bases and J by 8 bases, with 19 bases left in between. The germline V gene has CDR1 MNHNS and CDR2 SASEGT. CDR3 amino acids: CASSEPETGIGDSPLHF. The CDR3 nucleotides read TGTGCCAGCAGTGAACCCGAAACAGGGATTGGGGATTCACCCCTCCACTTT.

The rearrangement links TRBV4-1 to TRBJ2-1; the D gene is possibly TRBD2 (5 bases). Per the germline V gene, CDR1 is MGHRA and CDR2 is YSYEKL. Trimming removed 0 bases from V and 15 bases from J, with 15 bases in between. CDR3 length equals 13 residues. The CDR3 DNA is TGCGCCAGCAGCCAAGATCGCCGAGCGGATTCGTTCTTC. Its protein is CASSQDRRADSFF.

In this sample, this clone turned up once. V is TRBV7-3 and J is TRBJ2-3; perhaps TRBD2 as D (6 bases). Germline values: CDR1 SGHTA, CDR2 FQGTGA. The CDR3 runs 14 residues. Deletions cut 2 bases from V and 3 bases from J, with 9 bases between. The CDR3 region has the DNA TGTGCCAGCAGCTTATTGGGGGGAACAGATACGCAGTATTTT. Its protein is CASSLLGGTDTQYF.